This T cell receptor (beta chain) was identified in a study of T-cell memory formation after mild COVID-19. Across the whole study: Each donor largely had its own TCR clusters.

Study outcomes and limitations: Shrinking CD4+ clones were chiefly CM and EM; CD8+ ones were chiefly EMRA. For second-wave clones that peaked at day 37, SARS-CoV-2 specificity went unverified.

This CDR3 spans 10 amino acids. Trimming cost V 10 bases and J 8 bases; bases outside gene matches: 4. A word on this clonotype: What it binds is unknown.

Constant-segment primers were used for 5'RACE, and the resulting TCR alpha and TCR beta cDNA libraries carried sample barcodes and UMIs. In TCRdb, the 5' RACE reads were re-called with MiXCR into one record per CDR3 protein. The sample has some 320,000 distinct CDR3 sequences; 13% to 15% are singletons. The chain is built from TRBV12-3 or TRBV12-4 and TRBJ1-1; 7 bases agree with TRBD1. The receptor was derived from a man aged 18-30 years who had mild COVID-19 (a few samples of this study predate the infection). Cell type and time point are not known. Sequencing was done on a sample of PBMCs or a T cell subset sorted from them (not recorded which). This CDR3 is CATQGQEAFF. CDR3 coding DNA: TGTGCCACCCAGGGACAGGAAGCTTTCTTT.